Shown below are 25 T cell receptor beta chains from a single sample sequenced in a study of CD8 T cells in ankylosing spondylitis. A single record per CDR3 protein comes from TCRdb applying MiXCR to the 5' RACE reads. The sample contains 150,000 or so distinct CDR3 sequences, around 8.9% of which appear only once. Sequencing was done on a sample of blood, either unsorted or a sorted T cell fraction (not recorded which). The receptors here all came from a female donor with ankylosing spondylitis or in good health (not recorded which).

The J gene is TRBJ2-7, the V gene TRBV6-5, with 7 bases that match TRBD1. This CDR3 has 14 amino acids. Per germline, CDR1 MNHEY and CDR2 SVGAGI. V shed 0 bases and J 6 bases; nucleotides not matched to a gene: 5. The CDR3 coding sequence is TGTGCCAGCAGTTACTCAGGGGGCGTCTCCGAGCAGTACTTC. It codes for CASSYSGGVSEQYF.

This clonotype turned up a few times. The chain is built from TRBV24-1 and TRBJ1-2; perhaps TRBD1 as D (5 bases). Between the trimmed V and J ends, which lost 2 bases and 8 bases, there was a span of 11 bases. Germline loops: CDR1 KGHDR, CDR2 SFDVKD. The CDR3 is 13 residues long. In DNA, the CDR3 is TGTGCCACCAGTGATTGGGACGGAGGAGGCTACACCTTC. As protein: CATSDWDGGGYTF.

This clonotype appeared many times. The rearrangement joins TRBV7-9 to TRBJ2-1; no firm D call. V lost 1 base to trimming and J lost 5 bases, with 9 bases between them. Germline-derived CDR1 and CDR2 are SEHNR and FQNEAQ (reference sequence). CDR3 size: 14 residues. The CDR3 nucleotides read TGTGCCAGCAGCTTAGTTGGGGTGCACAATGAGCAGTTCTTC. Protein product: CASSLVGVHNEQFF.

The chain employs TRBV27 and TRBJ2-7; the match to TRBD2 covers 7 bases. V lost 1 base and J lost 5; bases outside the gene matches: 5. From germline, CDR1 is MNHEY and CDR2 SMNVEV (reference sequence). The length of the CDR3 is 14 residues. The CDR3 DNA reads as TGTGCCAGCAGTTTATTGGCGGGAGTGAACGAGCAGTACTTC. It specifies CASSLLAGVNEQYF.

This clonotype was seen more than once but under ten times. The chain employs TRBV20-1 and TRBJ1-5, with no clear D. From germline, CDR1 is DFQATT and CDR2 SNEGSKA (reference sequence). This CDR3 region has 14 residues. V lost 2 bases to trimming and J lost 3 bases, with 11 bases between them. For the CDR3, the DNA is TGCAGTGCTAGACTAAGACGGGACAATCAGCCCCAGCATTTT. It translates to CSARLRRDNQPQHF.

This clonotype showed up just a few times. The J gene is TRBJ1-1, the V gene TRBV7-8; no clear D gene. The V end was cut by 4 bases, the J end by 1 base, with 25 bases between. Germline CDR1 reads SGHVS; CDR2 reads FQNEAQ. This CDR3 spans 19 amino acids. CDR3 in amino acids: CASSSNPGRTNSPNTEAFF. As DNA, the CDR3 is TGTGCCAGCAGCTCGAATCCAGGACGCACCAATTCCCCGAACACTGAAGCTTTCTTT.

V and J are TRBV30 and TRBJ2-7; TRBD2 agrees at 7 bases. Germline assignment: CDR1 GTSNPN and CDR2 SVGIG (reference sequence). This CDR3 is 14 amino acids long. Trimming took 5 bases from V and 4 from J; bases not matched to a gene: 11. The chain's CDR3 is CAWLAREGRYEQYF. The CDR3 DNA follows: TGTGCCTGGTTGGCAAGGGAGGGCCGATACGAGCAGTACTTC.

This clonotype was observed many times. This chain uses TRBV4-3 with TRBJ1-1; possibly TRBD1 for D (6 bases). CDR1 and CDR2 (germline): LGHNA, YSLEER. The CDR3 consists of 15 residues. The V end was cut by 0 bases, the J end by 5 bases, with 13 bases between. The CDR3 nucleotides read TGCGCCAGCAGCCAAGATATCACGGGGACAACTGAAGCTTTCTTT. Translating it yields CASSQDITGTTEAFF.

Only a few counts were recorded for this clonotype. The CDR3 bases are TGCAGTGCTTCCGGGACGCGTTACTCCTACGAGCAGTACTTC. Translation gives CSASGTRYSYEQYF. The chain employs TRBV20-1 and TRBJ2-7; either TRBD1 or TRBD2 may supply D (5 bases each). Deletions cut 5 bases from V and 0 bases from J, with 14 bases between. Germline values: CDR1 DFQATT, CDR2 SNEGSKA (reference sequence). The CDR3 covers 14 residues.

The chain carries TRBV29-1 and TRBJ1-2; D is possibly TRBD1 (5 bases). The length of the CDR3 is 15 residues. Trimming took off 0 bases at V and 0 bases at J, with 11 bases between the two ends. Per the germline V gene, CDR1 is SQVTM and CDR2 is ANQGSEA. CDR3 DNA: TGCAGCGTTGAAGATGACCCGGGGGCTAACTATGGCTACACCTTC. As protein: CSVEDDPGANYGYTF.

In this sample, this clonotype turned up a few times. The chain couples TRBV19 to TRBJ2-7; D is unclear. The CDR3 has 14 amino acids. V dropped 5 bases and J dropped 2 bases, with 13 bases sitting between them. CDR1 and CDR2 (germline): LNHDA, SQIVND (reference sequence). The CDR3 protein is CASSAFGSAYEQYF. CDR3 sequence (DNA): TGTGCCAGTAGTGCGTTCGGGTCCGCCTACGAGCAGTACTTC.

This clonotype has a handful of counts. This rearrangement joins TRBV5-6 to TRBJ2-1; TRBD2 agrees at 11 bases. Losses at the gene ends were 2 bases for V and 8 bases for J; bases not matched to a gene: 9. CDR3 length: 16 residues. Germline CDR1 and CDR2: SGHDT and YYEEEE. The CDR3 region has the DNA TGTGCCAGCAGCTTCCTGACTAGCGGGATCCAACATGAGCAGTTCTTC. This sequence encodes CASSFLTSGIQHEQFF.

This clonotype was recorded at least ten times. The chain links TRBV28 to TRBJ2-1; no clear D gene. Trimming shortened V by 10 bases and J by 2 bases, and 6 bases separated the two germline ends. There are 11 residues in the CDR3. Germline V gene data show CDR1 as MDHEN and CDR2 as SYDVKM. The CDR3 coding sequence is TGTGCCACCAAAGCCTACAATGAGCAGTTCTTC. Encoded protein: CATKAYNEQFF.

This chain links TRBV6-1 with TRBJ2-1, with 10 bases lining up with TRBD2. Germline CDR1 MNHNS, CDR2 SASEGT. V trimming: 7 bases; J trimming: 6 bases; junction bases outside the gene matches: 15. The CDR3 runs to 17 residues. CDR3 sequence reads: CASTPVVFSGRVNEQFF. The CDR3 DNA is TGTGCCAGCACCCCAGTGGTGTTCAGCGGGAGGGTCAATGAGCAGTTCTTC.

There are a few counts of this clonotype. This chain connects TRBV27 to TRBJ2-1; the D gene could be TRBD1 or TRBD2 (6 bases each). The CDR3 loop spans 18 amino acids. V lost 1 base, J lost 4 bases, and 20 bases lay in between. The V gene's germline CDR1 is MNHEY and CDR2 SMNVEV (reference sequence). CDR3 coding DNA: TGTGCCAGCAGTTTATTCTCGGGGGCCGAGAGTATATACAATGAGCAGTTCTTC. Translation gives CASSLFSGAESIYNEQFF.

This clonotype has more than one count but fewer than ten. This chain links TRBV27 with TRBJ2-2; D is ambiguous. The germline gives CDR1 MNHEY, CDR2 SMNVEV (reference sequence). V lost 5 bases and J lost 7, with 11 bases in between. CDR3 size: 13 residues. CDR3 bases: TGTGCCAGCAGTGTCCCCCCCGGCGGGGAGCTGTTTTTT. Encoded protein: CASSVPPGGELFF.

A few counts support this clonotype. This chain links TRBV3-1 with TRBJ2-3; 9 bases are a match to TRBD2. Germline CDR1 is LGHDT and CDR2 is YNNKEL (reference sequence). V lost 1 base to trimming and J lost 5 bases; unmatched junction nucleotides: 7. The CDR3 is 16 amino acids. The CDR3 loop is CASSQGFSGRRDTQYF. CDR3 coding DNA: TGTGCCAGCAGCCAAGGGTTTAGCGGGAGAAGAGATACGCAGTATTTT.

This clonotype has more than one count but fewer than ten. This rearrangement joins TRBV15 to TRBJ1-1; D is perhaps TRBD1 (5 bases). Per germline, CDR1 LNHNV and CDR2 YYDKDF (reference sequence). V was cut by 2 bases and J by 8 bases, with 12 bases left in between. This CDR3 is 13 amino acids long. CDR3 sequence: CATSRHRDAEAFF. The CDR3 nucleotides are TGTGCCACCAGCAGACACCGGGACGCCGAAGCTTTCTTT.

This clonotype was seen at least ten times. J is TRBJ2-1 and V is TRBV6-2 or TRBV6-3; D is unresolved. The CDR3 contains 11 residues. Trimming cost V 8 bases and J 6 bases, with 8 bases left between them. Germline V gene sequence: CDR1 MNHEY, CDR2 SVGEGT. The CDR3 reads CASHYPNEQFF. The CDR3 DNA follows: TGTGCCAGCCACTACCCCAATGAGCAGTTCTTC.

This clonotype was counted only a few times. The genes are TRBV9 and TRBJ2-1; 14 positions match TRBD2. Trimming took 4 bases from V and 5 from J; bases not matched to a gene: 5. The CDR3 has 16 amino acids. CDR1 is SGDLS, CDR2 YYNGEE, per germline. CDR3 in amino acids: CASSPEGLAGDNEQFF. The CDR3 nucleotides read TGTGCCAGCAGCCCAGAGGGACTAGCGGGAGACAATGAGCAGTTCTTC.

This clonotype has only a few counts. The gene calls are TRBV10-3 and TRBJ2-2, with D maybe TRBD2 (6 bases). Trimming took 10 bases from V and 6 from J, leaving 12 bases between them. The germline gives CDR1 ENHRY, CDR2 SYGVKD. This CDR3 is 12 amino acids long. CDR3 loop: CATLGGAGELFF. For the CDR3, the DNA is TGTGCCACCCTGGGGGGAGCCGGGGAGCTGTTTTTT.

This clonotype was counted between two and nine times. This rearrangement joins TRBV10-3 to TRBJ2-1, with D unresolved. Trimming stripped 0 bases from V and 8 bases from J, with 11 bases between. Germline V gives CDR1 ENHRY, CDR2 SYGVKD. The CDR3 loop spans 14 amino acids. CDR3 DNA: TGTGCCATCAGTGAGTCGTTCTCCCGCCATGAGCAGTTCTTC. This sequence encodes CAISESFSRHEQFF.

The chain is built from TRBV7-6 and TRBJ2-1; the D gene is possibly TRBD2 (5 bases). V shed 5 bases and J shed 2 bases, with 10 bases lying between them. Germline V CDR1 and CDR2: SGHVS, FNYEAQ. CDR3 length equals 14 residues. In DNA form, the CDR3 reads TGTGCCAGCAGCCGAGGGTCCCCCTACAATGAGCAGTTCTTC. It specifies CASSRGSPYNEQFF.

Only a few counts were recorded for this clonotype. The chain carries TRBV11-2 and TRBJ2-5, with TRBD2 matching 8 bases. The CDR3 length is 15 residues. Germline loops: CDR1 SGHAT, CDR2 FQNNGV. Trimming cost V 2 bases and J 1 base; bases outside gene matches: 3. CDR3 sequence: CASSLLAGVQETQYF. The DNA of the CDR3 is TGTGCCAGCAGCTTACTAGCGGGTGTCCAAGAGACCCAGTACTTC.

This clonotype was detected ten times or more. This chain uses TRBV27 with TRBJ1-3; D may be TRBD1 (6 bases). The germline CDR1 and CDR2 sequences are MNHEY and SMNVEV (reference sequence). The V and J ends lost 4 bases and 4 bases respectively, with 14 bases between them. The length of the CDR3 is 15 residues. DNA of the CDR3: TGTGCCAGCAGTTCTGCAGGGACACACGGAAACACCATATATTTT. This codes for CASSSAGTHGNTIYF.